A single sample is the source of the 4 T cell receptor beta chains below, sequenced in a study of early T cells in non-severe SARS-CoV-2 infection. TCRdb passed the 5' RACE reads through MiXCR, listing each CDR3 protein once. The sample shows 50,000 to 60,000 distinct CDR3 sequences, about 5.9% of them seen only once. The sample consisted of whole blood. These receptors were taken from an adult who was a healthcare worker with PCR-confirmed SARS-CoV-2 infection or an uninfected control (not recorded which).

This clonotype has a count of ten or more. This chain's CDR3 is CASSTGIGLAGEKLFF. Written as DNA, the CDR3 is TGTGCCAGCAGCACCGGCATCGGACTTGCCGGTGAAAAACTGTTTTTT. V usage is TRBV7-2 and J usage is TRBJ1-4; D unclear. The CDR3 totals 16 residues. V lost 5 bases to trimming and J lost 7 bases, with 20 bases between them. Germline CDR1 reads SGHTA; CDR2 reads FQGNSA.

The chain has TRBV29-1 and TRBJ2-3; D uncertain. The germline V gene encodes CDR1 SQVTM and CDR2 ANQGSEA. This CDR3 has 12 amino acids. V was cut by 7 bases and J by 2 bases, with 10 bases left in between. The CDR3 DNA reads TGCAGCGGGGGTCATAACACAGATACGCAGTATTTT. This sequence encodes CSGGHNTDTQYF.

The J gene is TRBJ2-3, the V gene TRBV6-5, with 8 bases that match TRBD2. V was clipped by 6 bases and J by 1 base; unmatched bases: 3. The length of the CDR3 is 14 residues. Germline CDR1 reads MNHEY; CDR2 reads SVGAGI. The CDR3 nucleotides read TGTGCCAGCAGACCGCGGGGGGGCACAGATACGCAGTATTTT. Encoded protein: CASRPRGGTDTQYF.

The rearrangement links TRBV20-1 to TRBJ1-2, with D hard to call. Germline CDR1 DFQATT, CDR2 SNEGSKA (reference sequence). Trimming shortened V by 2 bases and J by 6 bases, and 7 bases separated the two germline ends. This CDR3 has 11 amino acids. The CDR3 DNA reads TGCAGTGCTAGAACTCTGGATGGCTACACCTTC. Translation: CSARTLDGYTF.